The TCR beta chain under discussion was sequenced for a study of blood T cell repertoires in COVID-19. Per the original methods: Reference gene primer amplification in the assay estimated nucleated cell counts. The assay was immunoSEQ multiplex PCR, and TCRdb's table has in-frame clones only and misses some. V, J and clone size derive from that table, while D and trimming were established from the DNA sequence. The sample lists 160,000 or so clones, around 80% occurring once. Trimming removed 2 bases at V and 5 bases at J, with 3 bases between. This CDR3 region has 11 residues. Germline CDR1 and CDR2: LGHNT and FRNRAP.

The sequencing sample was made of PBMCs or T cells enriched from blood (not recorded which). The rearrangement uses TRBV12-5 and TRBJ2-5, with D unresolved. The TCR originated in a man between 50 and 59 years old who had recovered from COVID-19. The DNA of the CDR3 is TGTGCTAGTGGTTTGTATGAGACCCAGTACTTC. It yields the protein CASGLYETQYF.